These 18 T cell receptor beta chains were all obtained from the same sample, sequenced in a study of Graves' ophthalmopathy and Graves' hyperthyroidism. The study amplified TCR beta CDR3 regions using RNA transcripts. HTBI primers primed a first-round RT-PCR, and a second-round multiplex PCR followed. TCRdb re-called the multiplex PCR reads through MiXCR, storing one row per CDR3 protein. The sample has approximately 380,000 distinct CDR3 sequences; around 20% are singletons. The sample was peripheral blood. All receptors derive from a woman younger than 30 with stable Graves' hyperthyroidism.

This clonotype appeared many times. This chain links TRBV7-2 with TRBJ1-5; D call uncertain. This CDR3 is built from 13 residues. The V end lost 1 base, the J end lost 5 bases, and 6 bases lay between the germline ends. The germline V gene has CDR1 SGHTA and CDR2 FQGNSA. In DNA form, the CDR3 reads TGTGCCAGCAGCTTAGATCTGGATCAGCCCCAGCATTTT. This codes for CASSLDLDQPQHF.

The chain couples TRBV15 to TRBJ1-3; D is possibly TRBD1 (6 bases). Trimming removed 3 bases at V and 4 bases at J, with 16 bases between. The CDR3 totals 16 residues. Germline CDR1 and CDR2: LNHNV and YYDKDF (reference sequence). The CDR3 sequence is CATSSHYRETGNTIYF. The CDR3 bases are TGTGCCACCAGCAGCCATTACAGGGAGACGGGAAACACCATATATTTT.

This clonotype showed up many times. A much larger clone lies one base from this, so it may be a read error. The V and J genes are TRBV12-3 or TRBV12-4 and TRBJ1-1, with unresolved D. The CDR3 sequence is 13 residues long. V was pared by 7 bases and J by 4 bases, with 13 bases between. CDR3 DNA sequence: TGTGCCAGCACCATGACCAACGGCACTGAAGCTTTCTTT. Translated: CASTMTNGTEAFF.

Many counts were recorded for this clonotype. The chain uses TRBV7-8 and TRBJ2-7; D might be TRBD1 (6 bases). Germline values: CDR1 SGHVS, CDR2 FQNEAQ. Trimming left V 5 bases short and J 3 bases short, with 14 bases between. There are 14 residues in the CDR3. In DNA, the CDR3 is TGTGCCAGCAGCCCAGGGGCTAGCAGCTACGAGCAGTACTTC. This translates into CASSPGASSYEQYF.

This clonotype was counted at least ten times. The CDR3 region is CASSLEAGSLYEQYF. In DNA form, the CDR3 reads TGTGCCAGCAGCCTAGAAGCGGGGAGCCTGTACGAGCAGTACTTC. The chain carries TRBV4-2 and TRBJ2-7; 7 bases line up with TRBD2. The CDR3 is 15 residues long. The V gene end was trimmed by 4 bases and the J gene end by 4 bases; junction bases not matched to a gene: 10. CDR1 LGHNA and CDR2 YNFKEQ come from the germline V gene.

At least ten counts were recorded for this clonotype. The V and J genes are TRBV28 and TRBJ2-6; 11 bases line up with TRBD1. The CDR3 length is 17 residues. Losses at the gene ends were 6 bases for V and 3 bases for J; bases not matched to a gene: 7. Germline CDR1 and CDR2: MDHEN and SYDVKM. CDR3 bases: TGTGCCAGCAGCTCCGGGACAGGGGGTTATGGGGCCAACGTCCTGACTTTC. As protein: CASSSGTGGYGANVLTF.

This clonotype has a count of ten or more. DNA for the CDR3: TGTGCCAGCAGTTTATTTGGCACCGGGGAGCTGTTTTTT. Protein product: CASSLFGTGELFF. The rearrangement links TRBV27 to TRBJ2-2; D remains ambiguous. The V gene's germline CDR1 is MNHEY and CDR2 SMNVEV (reference sequence). This CDR3 is 13 amino acids long. Trimming removed 1 base from V and 4 bases from J, with 4 bases in between.

This clonotype came up many times. The chain joins TRBV20-1 to TRBJ1-1, with TRBD1 as a possible D gene (6 bases). Germline V gene lookup returns CDR1 DFQATT and CDR2 SNEGSKA (reference sequence). V was cut by 3 bases and J by 0 bases, with 17 bases left in between. The CDR3 runs 16 residues. CDR3: CSASHSRGGLNTEAFF. The CDR3 DNA follows: TGCAGTGCTAGCCACTCACGCGGGGGCTTGAACACTGAAGCTTTCTTT.

This clonotype was detected many times. The chain carries TRBV10-3 and TRBJ1-1; no definite D call. V dropped 10 bases and J dropped 4 bases, with 22 bases sitting between them. In germline, CDR1 is ENHRY, CDR2 SYGVKD. CDR3 size: 15 residues. The CDR3 loop is CATRRQALGGTEAFF. In DNA form, the CDR3 reads TGTGCCACCAGACGGCAGGCACTCGGTGGCACTGAAGCTTTCTTT.

The sample holds many counts of this clonotype. This chain connects TRBV3-1 to TRBJ2-7; D is ambiguous. Trimming left V 1 base short and J 0 bases short, with 13 bases between. The CDR3 is 16 residues long. Germline V gene data show CDR1 as LGHDT and CDR2 as YNNKEL (reference sequence). This chain's CDR3 is CASSQAANANSYEQYF. CDR3 coding DNA: TGTGCCAGCAGCCAAGCCGCGAACGCAAACTCCTACGAGCAGTACTTC.

This clonotype was seen repeatedly, ten times or more. The V gene is TRBV7-3, the J gene TRBJ1-3; D might be TRBD1 (5 bases). Germline V gene sequence: CDR1 SGHTA, CDR2 FQGTGA. V lost 4 bases and J 0 bases, leaving 7 bases between the germline ends. CDR3 length: 14 amino acids. The CDR3 protein is CASSSDSSGNTIYF. CDR3 coding DNA: TGTGCCAGCAGCTCCGACAGCTCTGGAAACACCATATATTTT.

This clonotype was picked up many times. J is TRBJ1-1 and V is TRBV11-1; tentative D call: TRBD1 (5 bases). The CDR3 runs 19 residues. The germline V and J ends were trimmed by 1 base and 0 bases, with 21 bases remaining between them. Germline loops: CDR1 SGHAT, CDR2 FQDESV (reference sequence). In DNA, the CDR3 is TGTGCCAGCAGCTTAGTAATATCCAGGGCGGTTTACTTGAACACTGAAGCTTTCTTT. This encodes CASSLVISRAVYLNTEAFF.

This rearrangement joins TRBV30 to TRBJ1-1; D is ambiguous. V lost 4 bases, J lost 8 bases, and 11 bases lay in between. The CDR3 has 11 amino acids. The germline CDR1 and CDR2 sequences are GTSNPN and SVGIG (reference sequence). This CDR3 reads CAWNDRLEAFF. The CDR3 coding sequence is TGTGCCTGGAATGACCGTCTCGAAGCTTTCTTT.

This clonotype was recorded at least ten times. The chain employs TRBV12-3 or TRBV12-4 and TRBJ2-2, with TRBD2 matching 10 bases. This CDR3 is 16 amino acids long. J gave up 6 bases and V 5 bases, and 9 bases lay outside the gene matches. This chain's CDR3 is CASSPHSGRDAGELFF. The CDR3 DNA follows: TGTGCCAGCAGTCCCCACAGCGGGAGGGATGCCGGGGAGCTGTTTTTT.

The CDR3 here is CASSLRGSAEQYF. The CDR3 bases are TGTGCCAGCAGCCTACGGGGGTCGGCCGAGCAGTACTTC. J is TRBJ2-7 and V is TRBV3-1; D is perhaps TRBD2 (6 bases). V was shortened by 4 bases and J by 6 bases, with 13 bases between the two germline ends. This CDR3 is built from 13 residues. CDR1 and CDR2 from the germline V gene are LGHDT and YNNKEL (reference sequence).

Ten or more counts support this clonotype. The chain couples TRBV20-1 to TRBJ1-2; a possible D gene is TRBD1 (5 bases). The germline CDR1 and CDR2 sequences are DFQATT and SNEGSKA (reference sequence). The ends were cut back, 0 bases at V and 13 bases at J, with 15 bases in the middle. This CDR3 contains 12 residues. The CDR3 spells CSARDPGYDCTF. For the CDR3, the DNA is TGCAGTGCTAGAGATCCAGGGTACGATTGCACCTTC.

In its sample, this clonotype was seen many times. One junction end does not reproduce the germline sequence, and a read error may be involved. The chain joins TRBV19 to TRBJ2-7, with a weak D call TRBD2 (6 bases). The CDR3 is 11 residues long. Germline V gene data show CDR1 as LNHDA and CDR2 as SQIVND (reference sequence). The CDR3 region is CASGRNYGQYF. DNA of the CDR3: TGTGCCAGCGGGAGAAACTACGGGCAGTACTTC. The whole variable domain, filled in from reference TRBV19 and TRBJ2-7, reads DGGITQSPKYLFRKEGQNVTLSCEQNLNHDAMYWYRQDPGQGLRLIYYSQIVNDFQKGDIAEGYSVSREKKESFPLTVTSAQKNPTAFYLCASGRNYGQYFGPGTRLTVT.

At least ten counts were recorded for this clonotype. This chain connects TRBV19 to TRBJ1-5; TRBD1 matches 10 bases. Germline CDR1 LNHDA, CDR2 SQIVND (reference sequence). Germline trimming cut 6 bases from V and 2 bases from J; bases unmatched to any gene: 7. This CDR3 region has 16 residues. Here the CDR3 reads CASSVRDRGGNQPQHF. CDR3 in DNA: TGTGCCAGTAGCGTCCGGGACAGGGGCGGCAATCAGCCCCAGCATTTT.